This T cell receptor beta chain originates from a study of blood T cell repertoires in COVID-19. Produced via immunoSEQ multiplex PCR; TCRdb's table is partial and in-frame only. The sample carries around 220,000 clones, roughly 90% recorded once. J gave up 14 bases and V 4 bases, and 7 bases lay outside the gene matches. Per germline, CDR1 LGHDT and CDR2 YNNKEL (reference sequence). CDR3 length equals 14 residues. J is TRBJ2-1 and V is TRBV3-1 (or the pseudogene TRBV3-2), with 14 positions matching TRBD2. The TCR originated in a woman between 50 and 59 years old with acute or convalescent COVID-19. The sequenced material came from peripheral blood. CDR3 sequence (DNA): TGTGCCAGCAGCCCGGGGACTAGCGGGAGCGGGGAGTTCTTC. Amino acid sequence: CASSPGTSGSGEFF.